This T cell receptor beta chain is drawn from a study of blood T cell repertoires in COVID-19. Researchers sorted participants into cohorts using their self-reported clinical history. As originally analysed: It was from reference gene primer amplification that nucleated cell counts were estimated. Only in-frame clones appear in the TCRdb table, and some are missing; sequencing was by immunoSEQ multiplex PCR. V, J and clone size are taken as reported in that table, and D and trimming were inferred from the DNA itself. The sample records 450,000 to 600,000 clones, roughly 87% being singletons. The ends were cut back, 7 bases at V and 10 bases at J, with 10 bases in the middle. This CDR3 region has 9 residues. Looked up from germline, CDR1 is SQVTM and CDR2 is ANQGSEA.

The sequencing input was PBMCs or T cells enriched from blood (not recorded which). The chain combines TRBV29-1 with TRBJ1-1; D remains unclear. This TCR was sampled from a woman aged 18 to 35 who had recovered from COVID-19. In nucleotides, the CDR3 is TGCAGCGCCGATACGGGAGCTTTCTTT. Residues: CSADTGAFF. Full variable domain (outside the CDR3, taken from reference TRBV29-1 and TRBJ1-1): SAVISQKPSRDICQRGTSLTIQCQVDSQVTMMFWYRQQPGQSLTLIATANQGSEATYESGFVIDKFPISRPNLTFSTLTVSNMSPEDSSIYLCSADTGAFFGQGTRLTVV.